This T cell receptor (beta chain) was profiled in a study of beta chain features in type 1 diabetes (dated by TCRdb to the late 2010s). Turning to the overall study: Mean age, gender distribution, total cell number and subset yield did not differ between patients and healthy donors. A total of 100 million to 110 million sorted cells were examined across all samples, and a strong correlation was observed between cell number per subset and RNA yield. In the study, recently diagnosed type 1 diabetes patients and matched healthy donors were compared on the TCRB repertoires of their sorted circulating CD4+ T cell subsets. Regulatory and stem cell-like memory subsets were isolated from only 8 patients and roughly eight healthy donors, whereas naive and central memory subsets came from all 28 donors. Broader findings and caveats from the paper: A moderate but significant shortening of TCRB CDR3 length was observed in type 1 diabetes patients in all four CD4+ subsets. Naive, central memory and regulatory TCRB repertoires appeared to be more similar among patients than among healthy donors. HLA sub-analyses involved small numbers of individuals, so any influence of HLA type on TCRB rearrangement remained unresolved. PCR may preferentially amplify shorter templates, but because patient and control samples were amplified and corrected together, any resulting skew would affect both groups equally. Sequencing cDNA rather than genomic DNA could over-represent highly expressing activated cells, although activation and CD3 levels did not differ between groups. At VDJ recombination sites, type 1 diabetes patients had fewer insertions and more deleted nucleotides, which implies abnormalities in thymic rearrangement.

Each donor gave one peripheral blood draw, approximately 0.11 L on average, collected into heparinised tubes. A BD FACSAria II and a panel including CD45RO, CCR7, CD25, CD127, CD95 and CD27 were used to sort naive, central memory, regulatory and stem cell-like memory CD4+ T cells. All sorted populations exceeded 95% purity. PBMCs were isolated immediately by Lymphoprep density gradient centrifugation and stained directly without culture. So that batch effects would be minimized, each experiment stained and sorted samples in pairs, pairing one healthy donor with one patient. The entire isolated RNA was reverse transcribed using the High Capacity cDNA Reverse Transcription Kit, and thus expressed TCRB transcripts were sequenced. Deep immunoSEQ sequencing was applied to naive, central memory and regulatory T cell samples, giving an average of about 3.8 million total reads per sample. Sorted cells were lysed in RLT buffer, and RNA was extracted using DNase-treated RNeasy Micro or Mini kits according to cell number. Each cell subset was processed on its own to prevent cross-contamination, while patient and healthy donor samples were processed together. TCRB sequences were amplified from cDNA with the immunoSEQ multiplex PCR, producing 87-bp fragments spanning the CDR3 region. Sequencing of the amplicons was performed on the Illumina HiSeq platform. From the authors' description of their analysis: Synthetic template baselines were used to correct PCR bias computationally, reads within Hamming distance 2 were collapsed, and singletons that could not be merged were discarded. Reads were aligned to IMGT to assign V, D and J genes, CDR3 length, and insertions or deletions at six rearrangement sites. Within each subset, clonotype counts were normalized to sorted cell number, and only after that were true diversity and Gini coefficients computed with the tcR R package. Repertoire sharing was quantified using the overlap coefficient calculated on TCRB nucleotide sequences. TCRdb re-hosts the immuneACCESS table, in-frame sequences only. Its copies lack some clones; in the studies checked, an unresolved V gene accounts for under half of them, and the cause for the rest is not known. V and J calls and clone size follow that table, whereas D and trimming were derived from the DNA. The sample has about 140,000 clones on record, 6.9% of them singletons. In total, the top ten clones hold about 1.3% of the sample.

Turning to this clone: There is no known antigen for this receptor. Base qualities were left out, and no much larger clone turns up one base away.

Sequenced sample: central memory CD4+ T cells from blood. The clonotype comes from a woman aged 30 to 39 in good health.

The nucleotides read TGTGCCAGCAGCGTAGACATCAGCCAAGAGACCCAGTACTTC. Translated, this is CASSVDISQETQYF. The chain links TRBV9 with TRBJ2-5; a confident D gene designation cannot be given. Trimming at the junction amounts to 0 bases on V and 1 base on J, and the germline ends lie 7 bases apart. From the cysteine through the phenylalanine, the CDR3 covers 14 amino acids. Only the CDR3 portion is preserved as DNA: 42 bases, with reading frame beginning at the first base. CDR1 and CDR2, looked up from the germline V gene, are SGDLS and YYNGEE.